These T cell receptor beta chains were read from a single sample in a study of OX40 agonist ivuxolimab in advanced cancers. The data were produced by immunoSEQ multiplex PCR, yet TCRdb's version contains in-frame clones alone and is incomplete. Among approximately 89,000 clones listed, around nine tenths were seen once. The source was CD4+ or CD8+ T cells sorted from blood, collected in a trial of the OX40 agonist ivuxolimab. These receptors all come from an adult with an advanced solid tumor such as melanoma, head and neck, liver or kidney cancer. The CDR3 runs from the conserved cysteine through the conserved F or W. Each record gives: clone size, J gene, V gene, D gene, CDR3 protein, CDR3 DNA. The D gene is left open where the match is weak. The size entry is marked missing in some rows and otherwise reads once, few, many or a size class.

clone size: few; J gene: TRBJ1-4; V gene: TRBV7-2; D gene: TRBD1; CDR3 protein: CASSRQGDEKLFF; CDR3 DNA: TGTGCCAGCAGCAGACAGGGGGATGAAAAACTGTTTTTT
clone size: NA; J gene: TRBJ1-1; V gene: TRBV10-3; D gene: TRBD1; CDR3 protein: CAISATGTENTEAFF; CDR3 DNA: TGTGCCATCAGTGCGACCGGGACAGAAAACACTGAAGCTTTCTTT
clone size: NA; J gene: TRBJ1-2; V gene: TRBV19; D gene: NA; CDR3 protein: CASSSEGRQMGYTF; CDR3 DNA: TGTGCCAGTAGCTCTGAGGGGCGGCAGATGGGCTACACCTTC
clone size: NA; J gene: TRBJ1-1; V gene: TRBV5-1; D gene: NA; CDR3 protein: CASSLVRGDTEAFF; CDR3 DNA: TGCGCCAGCAGCTTGGTGCGGGGGGACACTGAAGCTTTCTTT
clone size: NA; J gene: TRBJ1-1; V gene: TRBV5-1; D gene: NA; CDR3 protein: CASSLERDLNTEAFF; CDR3 DNA: TGCGCCAGCAGCTTGGAGAGGGACCTGAACACTGAAGCTTTCTTT
clone size: NA; J gene: TRBJ2-4; V gene: TRBV6-6; D gene: NA; CDR3 protein: CASSPAQAKNIQYF; CDR3 DNA: TGTGCCAGCAGCCCCGCCCAAGCCAAAAACATTCAGTACTTC
clone size: NA; J gene: TRBJ2-3; V gene: TRBV11-1; D gene: NA; CDR3 protein: CASSLGDFDTDTQYF; CDR3 DNA: TGTGCCAGCAGCTTGGGGGATTTCGACACAGATACGCAGTATTTT
clone size: NA; J gene: TRBJ1-2; V gene: TRBV21-1; D gene: NA; CDR3 protein: CASSRRGQAPLNYGYTF; CDR3 DNA: TGTGCCAGCAGCCGTAGGGGACAGGCGCCCTTAAACTATGGCTACACCTTC
clone size: once; J gene: TRBJ1-3; V gene: TRBV10-1; D gene: NA; CDR3 protein: CASREGSGNTIYF; CDR3 DNA: TGCGCCAGCAGGGAAGGCTCTGGAAACACCATATATTTT
clone size: NA; J gene: TRBJ1-4; V gene: TRBV7-8; D gene: NA; CDR3 protein: CASSSFARQTNEKLFF; CDR3 DNA: TGTGCCAGCAGCTCCTTTGCCAGACAGACTAATGAAAAACTGTTTTTT
clone size: NA; J gene: TRBJ1-2; V gene: TRBV5-1; D gene: NA; CDR3 protein: CASSLEDSSYGYTF; CDR3 DNA: TGCGCCAGCAGCTTGGAGGACAGTTCTTATGGCTACACCTTC
clone size: NA; J gene: TRBJ1-2; V gene: TRBV9; D gene: NA; CDR3 protein: CASSEDGAALGYTF; CDR3 DNA: TGTGCCAGCAGCGAAGACGGGGCGGCATTAGGCTACACCTTC
clone size: NA; J gene: TRBJ2-7; V gene: TRBV4-3; D gene: TRBD2; CDR3 protein: CASSQDGLAGGPCEQYF; CDR3 DNA: TGCGCCAGCAGCCAAGATGGGCTAGCGGGGGGCCCCTGCGAGCAGTACTTC
clone size: NA; J gene: TRBJ2-2; V gene: TRBV6-1; D gene: NA; CDR3 protein: CARSVEGNAGELFF; CDR3 DNA: TGTGCCAGATCAGTAGAAGGGAATGCCGGGGAGCTGTTTTTT
clone size: NA; J gene: TRBJ2-3; V gene: TRBV15; D gene: NA; CDR3 protein: CATSRATDTQYF; CDR3 DNA: TGTGCCACCAGTCGGGCCACAGATACGCAGTATTTT
clone size: NA; J gene: TRBJ2-7; V gene: TRBV6-1; D gene: NA; CDR3 protein: CASSGKWTAKPYEQYF; CDR3 DNA: TGTGCCAGCAGTGGGAAATGGACAGCCAAGCCCTACGAGCAGTACTTC
clone size: NA; J gene: TRBJ2-7; V gene: TRBV11-2; D gene: NA; CDR3 protein: CASSMTGSYEQYF; CDR3 DNA: TGTGCCAGCAGCATGACAGGTTCCTACGAGCAGTACTTC
clone size: NA; J gene: TRBJ1-3; V gene: TRBV7-2; D gene: NA; CDR3 protein: CASSSERNTIYF; CDR3 DNA: TGTGCCAGCAGCTCGGAGAGAAACACCATATATTTT
clone size: NA; J gene: TRBJ1-4; V gene: TRBV28; D gene: NA; CDR3 protein: CASHGGEKLFF; CDR3 DNA: TGTGCCAGTCATGGGGGTGAAAAACTGTTTTTT
clone size: NA; J gene: TRBJ1-1; V gene: TRBV7-3; D gene: NA; CDR3 protein: CASSLTSTNTEAFF; CDR3 DNA: TGTGCCAGCAGCTTAACTTCGACGAACACTGAAGCTTTCTTT
clone size: NA; J gene: TRBJ1-3; V gene: TRBV6-6; D gene: TRBD1; CDR3 protein: CASSYTGTGEGNTIYF; CDR3 DNA: TGTGCCAGCAGTTATACCGGGACAGGGGAGGGAAACACCATATATTTT
clone size: NA; J gene: TRBJ2-3; V gene: TRBV13; D gene: TRBD2; CDR3 protein: CASSSGTSFPITDTQYF; CDR3 DNA: TGTGCCAGCAGCTCCGGGACTAGTTTCCCAATCACAGATACGCAGTATTTT
clone size: NA; J gene: TRBJ2-1; V gene: TRBV2; D gene: TRBD2; CDR3 protein: CASSDLGTSLQFF; CDR3 DNA: TGTGCCAGCAGTGACCTCGGGACTAGCTTGCAGTTCTTC
clone size: NA; J gene: TRBJ2-5; V gene: TRBV7-9; D gene: TRBD1; CDR3 protein: CASSPLTGQETQYF; CDR3 DNA: TGTGCCAGCAGCCCGCTGACAGGGCAAGAGACCCAGTACTTC
clone size: NA; J gene: TRBJ1-3; V gene: TRBV19; D gene: TRBD1; CDR3 protein: CASSVSGGGRNTIYF; CDR3 DNA: TGTGCCAGTAGTGTATCAGGGGGAGGAAGAAACACCATATATTTT
clone size: NA; J gene: TRBJ1-3; V gene: TRBV2; D gene: TRBD1; CDR3 protein: CASLGTVPGNTIYF; CDR3 DNA: TGTGCCAGCCTGGGGACAGTCCCAGGAAACACCATATATTTT